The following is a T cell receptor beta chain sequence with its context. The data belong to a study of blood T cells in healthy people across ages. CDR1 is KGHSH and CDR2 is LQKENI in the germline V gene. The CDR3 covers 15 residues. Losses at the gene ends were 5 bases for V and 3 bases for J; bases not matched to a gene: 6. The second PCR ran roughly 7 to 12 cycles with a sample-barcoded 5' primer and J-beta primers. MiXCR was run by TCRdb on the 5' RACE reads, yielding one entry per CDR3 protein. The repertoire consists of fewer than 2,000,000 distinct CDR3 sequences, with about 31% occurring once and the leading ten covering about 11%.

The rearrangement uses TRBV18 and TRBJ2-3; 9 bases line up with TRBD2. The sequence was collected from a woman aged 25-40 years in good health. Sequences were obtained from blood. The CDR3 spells CASSERLAGTDTQYF. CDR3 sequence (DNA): TGTGCCAGCTCAGAGAGGCTAGCGGGGACAGATACGCAGTATTTT.